This T cell receptor beta chain was identified during a study of cytomegalovirus exposure and HLA in healthy donors. General study results and limits: The investigators catalogued 150 to 200 TCR beta chains as cytomegalovirus-associated. Some segments of the V type, notably TRBV6-2 and TRBV6-3, were excluded as indistinguishable.

Notes on this clone: Its antigen is still unknown.

This CDR3 spans 17 amino acids. The study ran its PCR with 60 Vbeta and 13 Jbeta primers. This table comes from immunoSEQ multiplex PCR, and its TCRdb copy is limited to in-frame clones, with some not included. The sample holds 150,000 or so clones, over 65% seen once. Regarding donors, all were healthy bone marrow donors. Nominally healthy donors provided the samples, though records likely missed some immune exposures. Sample: PBMCs. V usage is TRBV21-1 and J usage is TRBJ1-2; the table's TRBD1 call for D was not verified on the DNA. TRBV21-1 is reported as a pseudogene. The origin of this receptor is a man in his forties in good health and CMV-seropositive. CDR3 in DNA: TGTGCCAGCAGCGATGCAGATAAAGGACACCTGAACTATGGCTACACCTTC. Its protein product is CASSDADKGHLNYGYTF.